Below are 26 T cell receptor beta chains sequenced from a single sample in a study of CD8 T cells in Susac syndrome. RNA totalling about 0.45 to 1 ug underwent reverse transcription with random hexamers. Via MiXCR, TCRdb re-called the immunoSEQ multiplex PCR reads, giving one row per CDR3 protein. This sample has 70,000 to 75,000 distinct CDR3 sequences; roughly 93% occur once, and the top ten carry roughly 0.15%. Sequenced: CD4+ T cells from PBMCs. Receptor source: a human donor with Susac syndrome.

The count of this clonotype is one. For the CDR3, the DNA is TGCAGTGCTAGCAGGTATAGCGAGCAGTACTTC. It encodes CSASRYSEQYF. The J gene is TRBJ2-7, the V gene TRBV20-1; D is undetermined. V shed 3 bases and J shed 6 bases, with 9 bases lying between them. There are 11 residues in the CDR3. From germline, CDR1 is DFQATT and CDR2 SNEGSKA (reference sequence).

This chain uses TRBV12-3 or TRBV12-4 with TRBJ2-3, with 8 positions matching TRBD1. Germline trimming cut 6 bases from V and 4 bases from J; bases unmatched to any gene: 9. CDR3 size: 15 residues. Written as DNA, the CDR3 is TGTGCCAGCAGCCCGACAGGGGATCCTTCAGATACGCAGTATTTT. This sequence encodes CASSPTGDPSDTQYF.

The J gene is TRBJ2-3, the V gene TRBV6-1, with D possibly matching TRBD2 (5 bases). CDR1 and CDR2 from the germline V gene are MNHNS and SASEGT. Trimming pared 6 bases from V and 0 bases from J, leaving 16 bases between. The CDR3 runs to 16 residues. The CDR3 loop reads CASSPRGSRSTDTQYF. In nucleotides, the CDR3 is TGTGCCAGCAGCCCCCGGGGTAGCAGAAGCACAGATACGCAGTATTTT.

The DNA of the CDR3 is TGTGCCGGCGGGGACCCCTATAATTCACCCCTCCACTTT. Amino acids: CAGGDPYNSPLHF. The V gene is TRBV7-2, the J gene TRBJ1-6; TRBD1 might be the D (5 bases). Germline V gene sequence: CDR1 SGHTA, CDR2 FQGNSA. The CDR3 totals 13 residues. The V end lost 11 bases, the J end lost 2 bases, and 10 bases lay between the germline ends.

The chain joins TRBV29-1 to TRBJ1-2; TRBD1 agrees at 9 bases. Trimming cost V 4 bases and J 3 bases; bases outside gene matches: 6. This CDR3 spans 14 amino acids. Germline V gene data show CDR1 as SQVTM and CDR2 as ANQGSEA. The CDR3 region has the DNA TGCAGCGTTGCAGGGGACAGGGAAGACTATGGCTACACCTTC. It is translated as CSVAGDREDYGYTF.

CDR3 amino acids: CASSLGTDTQYF. In DNA form, the CDR3 reads TGTGCCAGCAGCTTGGGTACAGATACGCAGTATTTT. This chain links TRBV7-9 with TRBJ2-3; D gene uncertain. CDR3 length: 12 amino acids. V was clipped by 3 bases and J by 3 bases, with 4 bases between them. The germline gives CDR1 SEHNR, CDR2 FQNEAQ (reference sequence).

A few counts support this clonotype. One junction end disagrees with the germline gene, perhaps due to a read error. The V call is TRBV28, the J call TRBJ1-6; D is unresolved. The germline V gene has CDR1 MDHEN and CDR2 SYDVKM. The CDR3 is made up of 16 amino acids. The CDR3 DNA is TGTGCCAGCAGTTTAGTTGGCACCGGAGGTTATTCACCCCTCCATTTT. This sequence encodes CASSLVGTGGYSPLHF.

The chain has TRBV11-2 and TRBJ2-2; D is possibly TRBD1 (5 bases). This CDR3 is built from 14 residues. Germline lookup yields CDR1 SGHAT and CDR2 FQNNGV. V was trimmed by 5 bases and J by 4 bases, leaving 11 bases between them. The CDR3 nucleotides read TGTGCCAGCAGCCCCCAGGGTGGCACCGGGGAGCTGTTTTTT. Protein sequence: CASSPQGGTGELFF.

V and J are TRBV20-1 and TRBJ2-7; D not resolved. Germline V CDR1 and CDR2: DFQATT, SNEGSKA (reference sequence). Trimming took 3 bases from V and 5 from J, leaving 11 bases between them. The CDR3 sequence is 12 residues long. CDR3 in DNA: TGCAGTGCTAGTTTAAGAGAGCACGAGCAGTACTTC. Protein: CSASLREHEQYF.

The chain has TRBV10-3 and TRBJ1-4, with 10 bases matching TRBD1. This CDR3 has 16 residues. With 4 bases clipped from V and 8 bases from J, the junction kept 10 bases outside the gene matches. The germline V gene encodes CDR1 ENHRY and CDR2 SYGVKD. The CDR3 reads CAISGDRQGAREKLFF. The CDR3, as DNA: TGTGCCATCAGTGGTGATAGACAGGGGGCAAGGGAAAAACTGTTTTTT.

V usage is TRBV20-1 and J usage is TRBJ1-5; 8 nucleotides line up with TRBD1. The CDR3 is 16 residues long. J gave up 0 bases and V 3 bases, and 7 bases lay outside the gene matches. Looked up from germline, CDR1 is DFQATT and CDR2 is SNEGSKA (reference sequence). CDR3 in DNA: TGCAGTGCTAGCAGGGGGCCTGACCGTAGCAATCAGCCCCAGCATTTT. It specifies CSASRGPDRSNQPQHF.

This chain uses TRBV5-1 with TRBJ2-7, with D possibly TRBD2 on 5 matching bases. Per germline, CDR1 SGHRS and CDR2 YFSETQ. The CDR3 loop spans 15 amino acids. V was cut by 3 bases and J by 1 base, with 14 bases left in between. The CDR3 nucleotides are TGCGCCAGCAGCTCTGGACTGAGTTTTTCCTACGAGCAGTACTTC. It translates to CASSSGLSFSYEQYF.

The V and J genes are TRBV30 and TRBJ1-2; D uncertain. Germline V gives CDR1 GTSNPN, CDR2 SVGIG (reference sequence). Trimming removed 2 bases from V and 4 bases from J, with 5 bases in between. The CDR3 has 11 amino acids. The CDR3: CAWSWPYGYTF. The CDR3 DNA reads TGTGCCTGGAGTTGGCCCTATGGCTACACCTTC.

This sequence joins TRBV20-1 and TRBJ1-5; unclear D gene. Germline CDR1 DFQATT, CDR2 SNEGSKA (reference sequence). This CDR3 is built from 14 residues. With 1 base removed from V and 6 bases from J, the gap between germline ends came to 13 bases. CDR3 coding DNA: TGCAGTGCTAGAGGCGAGGGTCCTAGTCAGCCCCAGCATTTT. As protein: CSARGEGPSQPQHF.

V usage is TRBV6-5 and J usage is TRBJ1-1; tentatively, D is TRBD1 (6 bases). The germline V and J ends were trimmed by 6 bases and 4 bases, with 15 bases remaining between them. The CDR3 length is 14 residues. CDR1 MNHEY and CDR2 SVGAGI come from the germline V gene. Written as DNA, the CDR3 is TGTGCCAGCAGCAACACAGGGAGTGGCACTGAAGCTTTCTTT. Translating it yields CASSNTGSGTEAFF.

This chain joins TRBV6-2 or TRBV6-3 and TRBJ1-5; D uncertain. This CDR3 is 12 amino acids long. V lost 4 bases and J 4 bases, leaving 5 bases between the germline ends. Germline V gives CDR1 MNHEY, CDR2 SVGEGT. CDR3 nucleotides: TGTGCCAGCAGTTCTAGAAATCAGCCCCAGCATTTT. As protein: CASSSRNQPQHF.

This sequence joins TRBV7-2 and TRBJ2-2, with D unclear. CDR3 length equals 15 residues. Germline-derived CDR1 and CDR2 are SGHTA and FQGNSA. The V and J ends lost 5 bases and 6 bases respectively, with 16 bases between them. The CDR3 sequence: CASSPLRWEAGELFF. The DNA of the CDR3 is TGTGCCAGCAGCCCCCTTCGCTGGGAAGCCGGGGAGCTGTTTTTT.

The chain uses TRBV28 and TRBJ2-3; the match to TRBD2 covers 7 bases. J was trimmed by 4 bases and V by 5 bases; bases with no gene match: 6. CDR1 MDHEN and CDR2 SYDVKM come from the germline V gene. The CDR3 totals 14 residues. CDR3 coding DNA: TGTGCCAGCAGTATCTCGGGAGGTTCAGATACGCAGTATTTT. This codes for CASSISGGSDTQYF.

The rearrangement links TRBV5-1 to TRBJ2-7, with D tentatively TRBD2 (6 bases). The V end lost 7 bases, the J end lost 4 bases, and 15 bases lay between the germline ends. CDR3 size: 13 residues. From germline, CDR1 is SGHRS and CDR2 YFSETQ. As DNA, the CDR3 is TGCGCCAGCGGAGGGAAGGGAAAATACGAGCAGTACTTC. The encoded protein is CASGGKGKYEQYF.

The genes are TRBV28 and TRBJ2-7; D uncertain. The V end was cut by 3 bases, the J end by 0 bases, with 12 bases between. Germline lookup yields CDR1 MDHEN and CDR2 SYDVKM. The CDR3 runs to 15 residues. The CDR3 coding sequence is TGTGCCAGCAGTTTTGAGGCGGCGACCTCCTACGAGCAGTACTTC. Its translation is CASSFEAATSYEQYF.

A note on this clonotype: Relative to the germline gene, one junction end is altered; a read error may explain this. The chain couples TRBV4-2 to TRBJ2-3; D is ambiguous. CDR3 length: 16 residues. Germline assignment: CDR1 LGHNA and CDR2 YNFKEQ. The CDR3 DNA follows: TGCGCCAGCAGCCAATTTTTGGCCCCTAGCACAGATACGCAGTATTTT. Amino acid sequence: CASSQFLAPSTDTQYF.

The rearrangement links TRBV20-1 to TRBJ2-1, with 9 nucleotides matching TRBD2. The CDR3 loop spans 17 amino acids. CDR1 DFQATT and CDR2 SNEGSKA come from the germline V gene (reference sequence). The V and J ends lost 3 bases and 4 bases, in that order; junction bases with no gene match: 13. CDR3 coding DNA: TGCAGTGCTAGGCAGCTAGCGGGGAGGGACCGTTACAATGAGCAGTTCTTC. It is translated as CSARQLAGRDRYNEQFF.

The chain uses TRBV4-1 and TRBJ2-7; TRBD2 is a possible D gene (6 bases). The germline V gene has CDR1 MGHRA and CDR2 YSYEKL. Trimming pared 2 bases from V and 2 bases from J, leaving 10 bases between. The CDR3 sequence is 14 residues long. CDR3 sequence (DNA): TGCGCCAGCAGCCAATTCGCGGGACCCTACGAGCAGTACTTC. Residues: CASSQFAGPYEQYF.

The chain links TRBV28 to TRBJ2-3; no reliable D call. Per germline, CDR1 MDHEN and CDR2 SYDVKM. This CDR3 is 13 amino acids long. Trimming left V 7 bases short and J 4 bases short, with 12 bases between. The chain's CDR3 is CASINADSDTQYF. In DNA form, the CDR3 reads TGTGCCAGCATTAATGCTGATTCAGATACGCAGTATTTT. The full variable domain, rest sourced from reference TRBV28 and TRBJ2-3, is DVKVTQSSRYLVKRTGEKVFLECVQDMDHENMFWYRQDPGLGLRLIYFSYDVKMKEKGDIPEGYSVSREKKERFSLILESASTNQTSMYLCASINADSDTQYFGPGTRLTVL.

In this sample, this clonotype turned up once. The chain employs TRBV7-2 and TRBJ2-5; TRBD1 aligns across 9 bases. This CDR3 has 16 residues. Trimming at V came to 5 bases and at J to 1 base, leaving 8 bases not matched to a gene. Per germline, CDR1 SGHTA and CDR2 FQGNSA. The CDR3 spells CASSAAGTGSQETQYF. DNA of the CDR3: TGTGCCAGCAGCGCAGCCGGGACAGGGTCCCAAGAGACCCAGTACTTC.

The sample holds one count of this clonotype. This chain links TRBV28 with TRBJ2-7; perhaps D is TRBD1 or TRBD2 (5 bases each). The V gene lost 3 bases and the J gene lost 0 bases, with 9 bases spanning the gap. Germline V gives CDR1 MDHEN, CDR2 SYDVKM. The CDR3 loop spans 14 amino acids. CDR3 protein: CASSLGRISYEQYF. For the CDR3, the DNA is TGTGCCAGCAGTTTGGGACGGATCTCCTACGAGCAGTACTTC.